This T cell receptor beta chain was obtained from a study of T cell clusters in autoimmune cytopenias. For the study at large: Healthy control donors averaged roughly 56 years of age, with a median of roughly 62 years. Per sample, median TRB depth was approximately 48,000 reads, yielding a median approximately 2,400 distinct clonotypes. Regarding the study as a whole: TRB repertoire shifts in secondary cytopenia and chronic lymphocytic leukemia mostly reflected lymphoma, not autoimmunity.

Tens of thousands of genome equivalents of blood DNA were amplified for TRB. The germline V gene encodes CDR1 SGHDT and CDR2 YYEEEE. This CDR3 comprises 12 residues. One tube held mixed TRB-A and TRB-B primer pools for touch-down PCR. TCRdb reprocessed the multiplex PCR reads, with one entry per CDR3 protein and no DNA. The repertoire shows around 7,200 distinct CDR3 sequences; the top ten hold roughly 4.7%. Remarks on this clonotype: Its specificity is unknown.

This same sample was also taken into another study, of T cell repertoires in aging, cancer and after chemotherapy.

J is TRBJ1-1 and V is TRBV5-6. Sequenced input: peripheral blood. The origin of this receptor is a human donor in good health. The CDR3 loop is CASSFFGSEAFF.